This T cell receptor (beta chain) was recovered during a study of blood T cells in healthy people across ages (dated by TCRdb to between 2014 and 2017). Study-level background: In model experiments, template switching captured about one uniquely barcoded TCR beta cDNA molecule for every two T cells. Using deep sequencing normalized with unique cDNA molecular identifiers, the study measured how TCR beta repertoire diversity changes with age. Donors were grouped into four age groups: young (average roughly 15 years), middle-aged (over 35), aged (around 66) and long-lived (82). Donors of different ages were randomly distributed across sequencing lanes to avoid experimental bias. Using the same blood draw, the study looked at two additional independent replicas of 1 million unique cDNA reads for two donors, one aged 18 to 30 and the other aged 80 or older. Findings and caveats that apply to the study as a whole: Bulk unsorted PBMC profiling prevented conclusive comparison of naive and antigen-experienced compartments. Because the CMV infection status of the donors was unknown, age-related changes in expanded clonotypes may potentially have been confounded. Observed TCR beta diversity correlated strongly with the percentage of naive T cells measured by flow cytometry. Compared with the aged group, the long-lived group had more naive CD4+ T cells, fewer expanded clones and increased TCR diversity, a pattern suggesting age selection. Estimates of total diversity based on one million sequenced T cells were regarded as lower bounds and as underestimates. Observed TCR beta diversity per million T cells fell roughly linearly with age, and a significant reduction was already apparent by age about 36.

V loses 1 base, J loses 0 bases, and the germline ends lie 13 bases apart. CDR1 SEHNR and CDR2 FQNEAQ are derived from the germline V gene (reference sequence). Counted from cysteine to phenylalanine, this CDR3 has 18 amino acids. Of the read, only the CDR3 DNA is kept; its 54 bases are in frame from base 1. Library construction relied on 5' RACE. The listed sequencing device is Illumina HiSeq 2500. The second PCR ran for roughly 7 to 12 cycles and used a J-beta primer mix along with a sample-barcoded 5' primer. A unique molecular identifier was introduced onto each TCR beta cDNA molecule by a template-switch 5' adaptor carrying 12 random nucleotides. Each sample yielded at least 2.5 million CDR3-containing paired-end reads. First-strand cDNA synthesis was performed from all RNA using the Mint cDNA synthesis kit, with priming by a TRBC-specific oligonucleotide. Following uracil-DNA glycosylase treatment, all cDNA underwent a first 18-cycle PCR with the universal primers M1SS and BC2_uni_R. The original methods were these. For normalization, 1 million high-quality reads were randomly selected from each sample, with every read carrying a distinct molecular identifier. Instead of being binned into consensus sequences, reads that shared molecular identifiers were thrown out. MiTCR, set to a Q25 quality threshold and the strictest error-elimination algorithm, was used for CDR3 identification, clonotype clustering and error correction. A nonparametric unseen species model with Euler transformation was used to estimate a lower bound on total TCR beta diversity. TCRdb reprocessing: public reads trimmed at Q25 with fastp, clones called with MiXCR, in-frame beta chains kept. Rows merge per CDR3 protein into single entries with the most common DNA and genes. The V and J calls follow TCRdb's processing rather than the paper's. For this sample there are approximately 1.5 million distinct CDR3 sequences; about 32% appear just once. About 11% of the sample rests with the top ten.

Note on this clonotype: No antigen is known for it. No clone much larger than this one lies a single base away; base qualities are absent.

Systemically healthy Caucasian individuals from Russia, over 30 in total and aged roughly 6 to 100 years, were included as donors. Ten milliliters of peripheral blood were collected from each donor into EDTA-treated Vacutainer tubes. Ficoll-Paque density-gradient centrifugation was used to isolate PBMCs, with at least 6.5 million per sample. Total RNA, at least 5.5 micrograms per sample, was extracted from PBMCs with Trizol reagent. The percentages of naive CD45RAhigh/CD27high T cells were determined by flow cytometry on a PBMC aliquot from every donor. This clonotype was sampled from a woman aged 25 to 39 in good health. Recombination joined TRBV7-9 with TRBJ2-6; the D gene remains uncertain. Sequencing input: blood. The DNA reads TGTGCCAGCAGCTTAGGGCGGCCAGGCCTCTCTGGGGCCAACGTCCTGACTTTC. Its translation is CASSLGRPGLSGANVLTF.